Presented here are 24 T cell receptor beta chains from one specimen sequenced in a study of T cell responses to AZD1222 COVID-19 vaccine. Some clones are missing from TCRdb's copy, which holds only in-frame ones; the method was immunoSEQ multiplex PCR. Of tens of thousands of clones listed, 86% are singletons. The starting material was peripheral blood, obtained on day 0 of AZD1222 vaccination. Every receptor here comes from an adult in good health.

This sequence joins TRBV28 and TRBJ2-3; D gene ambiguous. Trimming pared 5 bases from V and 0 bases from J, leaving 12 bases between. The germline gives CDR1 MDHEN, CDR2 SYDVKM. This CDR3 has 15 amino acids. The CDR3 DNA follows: TGTGCCAGCAGTCCTCAAGAGCCTAGCACAGATACGCAGTATTTT. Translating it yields CASSPQEPSTDTQYF.

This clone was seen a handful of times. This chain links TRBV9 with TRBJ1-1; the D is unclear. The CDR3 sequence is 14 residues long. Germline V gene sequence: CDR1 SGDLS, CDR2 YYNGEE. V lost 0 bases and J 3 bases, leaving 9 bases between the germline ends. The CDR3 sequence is CASSVASDYTEAFF. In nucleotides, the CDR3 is TGTGCCAGCAGCGTAGCCAGCGATTACACTGAAGCTTTCTTT.

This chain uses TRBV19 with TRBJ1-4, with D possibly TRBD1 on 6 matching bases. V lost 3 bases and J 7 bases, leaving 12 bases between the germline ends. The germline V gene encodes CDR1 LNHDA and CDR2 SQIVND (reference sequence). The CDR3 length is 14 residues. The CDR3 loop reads CASSIMGAAEKLFF. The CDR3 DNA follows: TGTGCCAGTAGTATCATGGGGGCGGCTGAAAAACTGTTTTTT.

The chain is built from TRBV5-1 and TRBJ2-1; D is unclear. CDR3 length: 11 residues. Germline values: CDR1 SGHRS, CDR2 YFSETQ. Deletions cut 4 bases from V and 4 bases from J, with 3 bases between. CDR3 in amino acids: CASSEYNEQFF. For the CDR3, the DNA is TGCGCCAGCAGCGAGTACAATGAGCAGTTCTTC.

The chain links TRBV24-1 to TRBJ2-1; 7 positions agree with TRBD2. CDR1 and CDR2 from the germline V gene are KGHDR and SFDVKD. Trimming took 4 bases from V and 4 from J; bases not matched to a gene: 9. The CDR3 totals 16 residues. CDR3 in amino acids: CATSEGRLAEYNEQFF. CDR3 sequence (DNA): TGTGCCACCAGTGAGGGTCGTCTAGCGGAATACAATGAGCAGTTCTTC.

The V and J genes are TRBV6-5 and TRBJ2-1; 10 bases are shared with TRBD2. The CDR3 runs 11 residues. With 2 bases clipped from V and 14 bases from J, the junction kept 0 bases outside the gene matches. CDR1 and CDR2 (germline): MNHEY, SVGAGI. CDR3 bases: TGTGCCAGCAGTTACGGGACTAGCGAGTTCTTC. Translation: CASSYGTSEFF.

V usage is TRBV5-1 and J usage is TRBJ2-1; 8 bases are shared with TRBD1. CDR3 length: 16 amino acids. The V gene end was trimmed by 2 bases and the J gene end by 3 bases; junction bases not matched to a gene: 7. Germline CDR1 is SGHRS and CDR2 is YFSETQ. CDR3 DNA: TGCGCCAGCAGCTTACTACAGGGGGGCGGCTACAATGAGCAGTTCTTC. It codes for CASSLLQGGGYNEQFF.

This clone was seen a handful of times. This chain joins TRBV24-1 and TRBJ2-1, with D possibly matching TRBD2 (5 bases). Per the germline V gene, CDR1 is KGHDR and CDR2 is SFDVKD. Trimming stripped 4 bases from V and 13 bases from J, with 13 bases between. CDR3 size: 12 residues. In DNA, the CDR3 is TGTGCCACCAGTGACGGAATCGGAGGCCAGTTCTTC. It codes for CATSDGIGGQFF.

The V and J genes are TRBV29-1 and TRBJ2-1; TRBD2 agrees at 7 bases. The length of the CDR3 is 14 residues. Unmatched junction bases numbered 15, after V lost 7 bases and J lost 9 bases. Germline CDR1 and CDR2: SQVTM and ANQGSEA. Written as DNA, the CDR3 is TGCAGCGCTCCTTTTAGGGGAGGGAAAAGTGAGCAGTTCTTC. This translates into CSAPFRGGKSEQFF.

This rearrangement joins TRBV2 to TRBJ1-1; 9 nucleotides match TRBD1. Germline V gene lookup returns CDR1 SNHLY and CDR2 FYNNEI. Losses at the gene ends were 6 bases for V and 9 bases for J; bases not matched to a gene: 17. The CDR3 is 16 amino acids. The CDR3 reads CASRARVLRDREQAFF. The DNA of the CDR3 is TGTGCCAGCAGGGCACGTGTCCTCCGGGACAGGGAACAAGCTTTCTTT.

CDR3 amino acids: CASSMQGAANEQYF. The CDR3 DNA follows: TGTGCCAGTAGTATGCAGGGAGCTGCGAACGAGCAGTACTTC. The chain couples TRBV19 to TRBJ2-7; D is tentatively TRBD1 or TRBD2 (5 bases each). Germline V CDR1 and CDR2: LNHDA, SQIVND (reference sequence). This CDR3 region has 14 residues. V lost 3 bases, J lost 5 bases, and 14 bases lay in between.

The CDR3 region is CAWNQGTANEKLFF. The DNA of the CDR3 is TGTGCCTGGAACCAGGGTACAGCTAATGAAAAACTGTTTTTT. The rearrangement joins TRBV30 to TRBJ1-4; tentative D call: TRBD1 (5 bases). Looked up from germline, CDR1 is GTSNPN and CDR2 is SVGIG (reference sequence). The CDR3 runs to 14 residues. V lost 4 bases and J lost 3, with 12 bases in between.

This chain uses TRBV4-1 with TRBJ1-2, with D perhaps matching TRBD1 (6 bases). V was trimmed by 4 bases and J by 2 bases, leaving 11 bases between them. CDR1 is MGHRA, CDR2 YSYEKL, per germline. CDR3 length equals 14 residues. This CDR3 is CASSPGGTNYGYTF. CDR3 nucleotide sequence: TGCGCCAGCAGCCCAGGCGGGACAAACTATGGCTACACCTTC.

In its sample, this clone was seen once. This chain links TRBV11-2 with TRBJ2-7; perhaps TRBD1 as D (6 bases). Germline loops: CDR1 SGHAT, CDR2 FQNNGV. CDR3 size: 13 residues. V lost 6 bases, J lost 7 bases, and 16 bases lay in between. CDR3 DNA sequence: TGTGCCAGCAGTCCCTACAGGGCAGGGGAGCAGTACTTC. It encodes CASSPYRAGEQYF.

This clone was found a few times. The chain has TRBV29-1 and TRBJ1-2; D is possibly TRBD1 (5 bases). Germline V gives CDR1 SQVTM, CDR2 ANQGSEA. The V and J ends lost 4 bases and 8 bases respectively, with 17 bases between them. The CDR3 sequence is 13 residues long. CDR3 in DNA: TGCAGCGTTGGCCTCGGGACCCTGGAAGGCTACACCTTC. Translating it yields CSVGLGTLEGYTF.

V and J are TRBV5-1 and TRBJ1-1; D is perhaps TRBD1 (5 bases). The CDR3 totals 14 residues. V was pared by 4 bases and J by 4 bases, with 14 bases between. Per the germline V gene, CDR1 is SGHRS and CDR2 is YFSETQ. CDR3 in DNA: TGCGCCAGCAGCCCGGGGGTGGGTGGCACTGAAGCTTTCTTT. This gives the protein CASSPGVGGTEAFF. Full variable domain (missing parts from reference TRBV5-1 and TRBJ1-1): KAGVTQTPRYLIKTRGQQVTLSCSPISGHRSVSWYQQTPGQGLQFLFEYFSETQRNKGNFPGRFSGRQFSNSRSEMNVSTLELGDSALYLCASSPGVGGTEAFFGQGTRLTVV.

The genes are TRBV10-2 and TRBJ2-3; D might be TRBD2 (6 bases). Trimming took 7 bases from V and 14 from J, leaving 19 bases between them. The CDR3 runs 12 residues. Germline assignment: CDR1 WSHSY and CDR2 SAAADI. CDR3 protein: CASKKLASELYF. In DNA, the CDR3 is TGCGCCAGCAAAAAACTAGCTTCCGAGCTGTATTTT.

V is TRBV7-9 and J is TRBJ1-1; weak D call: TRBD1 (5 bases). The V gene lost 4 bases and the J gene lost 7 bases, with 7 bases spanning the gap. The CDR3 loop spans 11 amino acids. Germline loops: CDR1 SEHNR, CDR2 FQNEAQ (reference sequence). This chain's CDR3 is CASSWDYEAFF. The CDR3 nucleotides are TGTGCCAGCAGCTGGGACTATGAAGCTTTCTTT.

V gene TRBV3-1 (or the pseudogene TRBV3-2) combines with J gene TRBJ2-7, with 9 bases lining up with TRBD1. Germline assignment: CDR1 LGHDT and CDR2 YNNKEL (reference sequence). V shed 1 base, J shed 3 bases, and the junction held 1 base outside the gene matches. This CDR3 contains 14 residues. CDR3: CASSQGQGGYEQYF. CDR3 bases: TGTGCCAGCAGCCAAGGACAGGGGGGCTACGAGCAGTACTTC.

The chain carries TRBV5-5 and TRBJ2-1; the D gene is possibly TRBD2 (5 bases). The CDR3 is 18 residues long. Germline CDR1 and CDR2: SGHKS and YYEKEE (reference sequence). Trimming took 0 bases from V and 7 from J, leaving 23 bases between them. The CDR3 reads CASSLGELRIVRDNEQFF. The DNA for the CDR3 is TGTGCCAGCAGCTTGGGGGAACTGAGAATAGTCCGGGATAATGAGCAGTTCTTC.

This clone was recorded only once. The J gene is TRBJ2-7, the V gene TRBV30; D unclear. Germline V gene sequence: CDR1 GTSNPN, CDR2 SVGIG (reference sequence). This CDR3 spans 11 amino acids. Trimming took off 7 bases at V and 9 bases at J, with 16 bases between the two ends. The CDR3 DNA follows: TGTGCCTACGAATCCCTTGAGACGCAGTACTTC. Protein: CAYESLETQYF.

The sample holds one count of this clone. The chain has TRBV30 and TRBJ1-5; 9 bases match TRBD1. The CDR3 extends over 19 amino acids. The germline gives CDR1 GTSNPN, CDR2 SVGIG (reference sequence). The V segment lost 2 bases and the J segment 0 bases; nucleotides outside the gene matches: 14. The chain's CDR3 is CAWSFRDREARYSNQPQHF. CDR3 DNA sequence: TGTGCCTGGAGTTTCCGGGACAGGGAGGCCCGATATAGCAATCAGCCCCAGCATTTT.

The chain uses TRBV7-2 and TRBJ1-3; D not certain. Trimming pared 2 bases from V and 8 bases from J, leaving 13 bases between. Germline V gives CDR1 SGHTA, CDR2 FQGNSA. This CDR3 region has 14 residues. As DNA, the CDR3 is TGTGCCAGCAGCTTAAGATCATCAGCGGACACCATATATTTT. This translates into CASSLRSSADTIYF.

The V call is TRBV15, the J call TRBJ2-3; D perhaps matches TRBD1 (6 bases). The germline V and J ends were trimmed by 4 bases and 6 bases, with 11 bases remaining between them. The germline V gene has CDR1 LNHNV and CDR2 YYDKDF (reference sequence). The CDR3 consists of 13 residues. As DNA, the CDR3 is TGTGCCACCAGCACAAACAGGGCCGATACGCAGTATTTT. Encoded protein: CATSTNRADTQYF.